The source of this TCR beta chain is a study of cytomegalovirus exposure and HLA in healthy donors. Notes on this clone: The antigen is unknown.

The data were produced by immunoSEQ multiplex PCR, yet TCRdb's version contains in-frame clones alone and is incomplete. The table lists some 150,000 clones, 86% of them singletons. V trimming: 5 bases; J trimming: 2 bases; junction bases outside the gene matches: 7. The CDR3 runs to 15 residues. CDR1 and CDR2 (germline): MDHEN, SYDVKM. Study-wide points: Cytomegalovirus association was listed for 150 to 200 TCR beta chains.

The receptor was isolated from a human donor in good health. V and J are TRBV28 and TRBJ1-2; 8 nucleotides match TRBD1. Sample: PBMCs. CDR3 nucleotides: TGTGCCAGCAGTATTCGGACAGGGCACAACTATGGCTACACCTTC. Protein: CASSIRTGHNYGYTF.